The clone carrying this T cell receptor beta chain was counted once. The antigen is unknown. The deep-level immunoSEQ assay was used. TCRdb's table, derived via immunoSEQ multiplex PCR, lists solely in-frame clones and lacks some. The table shows approximately 1,500,000 clones, with 95% to 97% occurring only once. This sample stems from a study of shared clonotypes between healthy human individuals. In the study overall: Each donor's CD8 memory used one plate, CD8 naive two, each CD4 subset three.

V gave up 6 bases and J gave up 2 bases, with 12 bases separating them. This CDR3 region has 14 residues. Germline CDR1 reads MNHNS; CDR2 reads SASEGT. Overall study findings and caveats: Tissue TCR repertoires likely differ from these blood-only repertoires. Naive CD4 clonotype sharing across four donors was about 5%.

This clonotype was obtained from a young man in good health. The V and J genes are TRBV6-1 and TRBJ2-3, with D uncertain. The source material was naive CD4+ T cells sorted from blood. Subset here: CD45RA+ positively selected. In nucleotides, the CDR3 is TGTGCCAGCAGCGGACCACAAACCACAGATACGCAGTATTTT. Protein: CASSGPQTTDTQYF.